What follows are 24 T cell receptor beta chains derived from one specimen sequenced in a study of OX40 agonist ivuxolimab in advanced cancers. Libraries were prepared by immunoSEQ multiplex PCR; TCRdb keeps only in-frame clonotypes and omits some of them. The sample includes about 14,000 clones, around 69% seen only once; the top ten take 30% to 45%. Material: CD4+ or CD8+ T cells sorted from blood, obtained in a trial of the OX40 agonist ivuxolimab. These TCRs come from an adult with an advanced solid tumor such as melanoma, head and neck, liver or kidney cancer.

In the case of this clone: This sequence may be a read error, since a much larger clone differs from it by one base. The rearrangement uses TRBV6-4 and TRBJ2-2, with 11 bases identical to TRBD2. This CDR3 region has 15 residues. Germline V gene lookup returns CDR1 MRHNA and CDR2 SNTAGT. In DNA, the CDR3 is TGTGCCAGCAGTGACACTAGCGGGAGCACCAGGGAGCTGTTTTTT. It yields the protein CASSDTSGSTRELFF.

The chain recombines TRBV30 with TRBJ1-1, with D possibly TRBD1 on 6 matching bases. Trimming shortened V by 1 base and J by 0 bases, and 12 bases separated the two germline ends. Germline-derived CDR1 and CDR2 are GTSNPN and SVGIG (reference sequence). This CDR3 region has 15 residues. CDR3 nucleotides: TGTGCCTGGAGTGCCGGACAGCTAATGAACACTGAAGCTTTCTTT. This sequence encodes CAWSAGQLMNTEAFF.

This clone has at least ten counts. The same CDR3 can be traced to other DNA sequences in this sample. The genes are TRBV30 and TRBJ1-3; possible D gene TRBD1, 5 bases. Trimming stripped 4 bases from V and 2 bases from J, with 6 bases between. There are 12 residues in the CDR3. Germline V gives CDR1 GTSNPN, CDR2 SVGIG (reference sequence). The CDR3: CAWKGTGNTIYF. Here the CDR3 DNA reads TGTGCCTGGAAGGGGACTGGAAACACCATATATTTT.

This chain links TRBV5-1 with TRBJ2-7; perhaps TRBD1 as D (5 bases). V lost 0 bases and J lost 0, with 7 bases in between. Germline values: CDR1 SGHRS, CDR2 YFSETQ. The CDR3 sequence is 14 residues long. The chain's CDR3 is CASSLAGPSYEQYF. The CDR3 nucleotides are TGCGCCAGCAGCTTGGCAGGGCCCTCCTACGAGCAGTACTTC.

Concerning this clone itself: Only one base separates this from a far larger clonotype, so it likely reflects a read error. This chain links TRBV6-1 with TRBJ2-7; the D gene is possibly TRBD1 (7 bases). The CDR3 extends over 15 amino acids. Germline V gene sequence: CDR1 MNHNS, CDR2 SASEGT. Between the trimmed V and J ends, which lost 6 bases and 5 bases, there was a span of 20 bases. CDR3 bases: TGTGCCAGCAGCGGGGGTCAAGGGGGCAGGGACGAGCAGTACTTC. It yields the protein CASSGGQGGRDEQYF.

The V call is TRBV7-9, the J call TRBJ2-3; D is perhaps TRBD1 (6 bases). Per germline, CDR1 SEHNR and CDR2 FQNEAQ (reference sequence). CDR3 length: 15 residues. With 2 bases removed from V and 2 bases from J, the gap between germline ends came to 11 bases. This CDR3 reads CASSLQGPTTDTQYF. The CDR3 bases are TGTGCCAGCAGCTTACAGGGGCCAACCACAGATACGCAGTATTTT.

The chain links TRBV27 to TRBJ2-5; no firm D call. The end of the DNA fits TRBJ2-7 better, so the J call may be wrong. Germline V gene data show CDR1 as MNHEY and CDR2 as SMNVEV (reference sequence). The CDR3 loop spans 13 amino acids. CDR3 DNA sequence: TGTGCCAGCAGTTTATCGATCAGTTACGAGCAGTACTTC. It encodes CASSLSISYEQYF.

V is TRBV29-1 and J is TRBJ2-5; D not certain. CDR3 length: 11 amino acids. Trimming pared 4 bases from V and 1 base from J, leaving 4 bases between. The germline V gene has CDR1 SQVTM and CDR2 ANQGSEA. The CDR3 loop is CSVGVQETQYF. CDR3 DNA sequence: TGCAGCGTTGGAGTCCAAGAGACCCAGTACTTC.

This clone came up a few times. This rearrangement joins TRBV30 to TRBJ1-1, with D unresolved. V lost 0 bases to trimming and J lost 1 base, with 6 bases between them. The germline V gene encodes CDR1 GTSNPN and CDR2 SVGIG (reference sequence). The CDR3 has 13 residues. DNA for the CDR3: TGTGCCTGGAGTGTAGTACAGAACACTGAAGCTTTCTTT. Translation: CAWSVVQNTEAFF.

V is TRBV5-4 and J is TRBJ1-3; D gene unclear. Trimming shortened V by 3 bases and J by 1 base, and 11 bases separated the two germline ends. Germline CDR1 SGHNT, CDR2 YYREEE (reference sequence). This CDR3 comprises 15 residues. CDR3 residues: CASSSPGESGNTIYF. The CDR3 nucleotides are TGTGCCAGCAGCTCACCGGGCGAATCTGGAAACACCATATATTTT.

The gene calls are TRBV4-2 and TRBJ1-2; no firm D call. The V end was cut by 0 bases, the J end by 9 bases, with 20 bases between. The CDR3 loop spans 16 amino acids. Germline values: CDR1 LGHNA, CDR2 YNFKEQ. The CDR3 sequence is CASSQEAASPSISYTF. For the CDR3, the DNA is TGTGCCAGCAGCCAAGAGGCAGCTAGCCCCAGCATCAGCTACACCTTC.

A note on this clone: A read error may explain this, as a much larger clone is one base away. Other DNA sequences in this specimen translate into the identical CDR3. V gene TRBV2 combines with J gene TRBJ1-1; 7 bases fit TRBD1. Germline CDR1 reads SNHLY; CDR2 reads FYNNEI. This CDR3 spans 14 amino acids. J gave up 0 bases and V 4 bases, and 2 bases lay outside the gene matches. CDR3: CASSAGQLNTEAFF. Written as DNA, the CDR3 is TGTGCCAGCAGTGCGGGACAGTTGAACACTGAAGCTTTCTTT.

CDR3 in amino acids: CASSASGGGLAREQFF. The CDR3 DNA follows: TGTGCCAGCAGCGCCTCCGGTGGCGGACTAGCACGGGAGCAGTTCTTC. The rearrangement joins TRBV9 to TRBJ2-1; 8 bases are a match to TRBD2. The CDR3 is 16 amino acids. The germline CDR1 and CDR2 sequences are SGDLS and YYNGEE. V was pared by 3 bases and J by 10 bases, with 15 bases of the junction left unmatched.

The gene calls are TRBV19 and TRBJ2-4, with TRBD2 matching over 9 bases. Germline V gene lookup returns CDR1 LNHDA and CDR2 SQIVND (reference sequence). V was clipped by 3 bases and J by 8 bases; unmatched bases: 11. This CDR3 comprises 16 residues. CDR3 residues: CASSMSPSGRLDIQYF. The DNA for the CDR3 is TGTGCCAGTAGTATGTCCCCCAGCGGGAGGTTGGACATTCAGTACTTC.

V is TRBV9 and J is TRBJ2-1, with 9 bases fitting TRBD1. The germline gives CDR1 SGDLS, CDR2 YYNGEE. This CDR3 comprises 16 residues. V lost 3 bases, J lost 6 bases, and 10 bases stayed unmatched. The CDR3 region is CASSAAPGQGSNEQFF. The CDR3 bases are TGTGCCAGCAGCGCCGCCCCGGGACAGGGAAGCAATGAGCAGTTCTTC.

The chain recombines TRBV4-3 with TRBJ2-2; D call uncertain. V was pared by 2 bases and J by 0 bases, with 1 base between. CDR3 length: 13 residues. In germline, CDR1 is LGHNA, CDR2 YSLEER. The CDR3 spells CASSQPNTGELFF. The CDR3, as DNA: TGCGCCAGCAGCCAACCGAACACCGGGGAGCTGTTTTTT.

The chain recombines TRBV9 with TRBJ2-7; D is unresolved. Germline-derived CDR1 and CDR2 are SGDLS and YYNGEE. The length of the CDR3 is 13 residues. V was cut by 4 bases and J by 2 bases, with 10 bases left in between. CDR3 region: CASSRAPTYEQYF. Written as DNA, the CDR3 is TGTGCCAGCAGCCGCGCCCCCACCTACGAGCAGTACTTC. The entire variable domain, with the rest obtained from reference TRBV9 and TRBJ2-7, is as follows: DSGVTQTPKHLITATGQRVTLRCSPRSGDLSVYWYQQSLDQGLQFLIQYYNGEERAKGNILERFSAQQFPDLHSELNLSSLELGDSALYFCASSRAPTYEQYFGPGTRLTVT.

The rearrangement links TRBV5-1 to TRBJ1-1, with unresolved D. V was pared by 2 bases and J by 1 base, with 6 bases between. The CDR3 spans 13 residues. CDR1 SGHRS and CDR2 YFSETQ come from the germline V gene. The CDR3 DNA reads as TGCGCCAGCAGCTTAGACGCGAACACTGAAGCTTTCTTT. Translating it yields CASSLDANTEAFF. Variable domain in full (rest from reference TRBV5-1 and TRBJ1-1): KAGVTQTPRYLIKTRGQQVTLSCSPISGHRSVSWYQQTPGQGLQFLFEYFSETQRNKGNFPGRFSGRQFSNSRSEMNVSTLELGDSALYLCASSLDANTEAFFGQGTRLTVV.

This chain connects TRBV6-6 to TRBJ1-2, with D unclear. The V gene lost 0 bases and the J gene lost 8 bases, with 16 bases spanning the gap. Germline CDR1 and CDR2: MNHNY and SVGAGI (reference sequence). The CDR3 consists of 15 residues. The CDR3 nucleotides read TGTGCCAGCAGTTACTCGATGGGTTCCGGTGCCGGCTACACCTTC. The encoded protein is CASSYSMGSGAGYTF.

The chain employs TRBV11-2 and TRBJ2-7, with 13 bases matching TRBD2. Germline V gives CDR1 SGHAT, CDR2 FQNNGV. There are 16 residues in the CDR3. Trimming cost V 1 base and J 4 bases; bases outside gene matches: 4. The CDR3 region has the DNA TGTGCCAGCAGCTTAGGACTAGCGGGAGGATGGTACGAGCAGTACTTC. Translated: CASSLGLAGGWYEQYF.

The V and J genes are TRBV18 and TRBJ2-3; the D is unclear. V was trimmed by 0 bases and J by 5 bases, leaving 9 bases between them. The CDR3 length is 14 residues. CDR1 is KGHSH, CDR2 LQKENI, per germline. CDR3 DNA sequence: TGTGCCAGCTCACCACCGGTAGAGTTAGATACGCAGTATTTT. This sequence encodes CASSPPVELDTQYF. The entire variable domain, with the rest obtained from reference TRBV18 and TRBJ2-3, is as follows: NAGVMQNPRHLVRRRGQEARLRCSPMKGHSHVYWYRQLPEEGLKFMVYLQKENIIDESGMPKERFSAEFPKEGPSILRIQQVVRGDSAAYFCASSPPVELDTQYFGPGTRLTVL.

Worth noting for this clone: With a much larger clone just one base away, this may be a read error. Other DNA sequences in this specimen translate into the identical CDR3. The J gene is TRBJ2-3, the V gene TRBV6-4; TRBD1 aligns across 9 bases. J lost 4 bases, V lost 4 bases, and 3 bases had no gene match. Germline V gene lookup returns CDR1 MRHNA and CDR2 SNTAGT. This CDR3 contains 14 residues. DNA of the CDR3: TGTGCCAGCAGTGGGACAGGGGAAGCAGATACGCAGTATTTT. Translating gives CASSGTGEADTQYF.

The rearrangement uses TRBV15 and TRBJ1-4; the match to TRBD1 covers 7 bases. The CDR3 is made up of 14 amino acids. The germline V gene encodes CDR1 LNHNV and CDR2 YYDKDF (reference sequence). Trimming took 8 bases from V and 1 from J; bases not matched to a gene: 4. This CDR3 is CATSRGETNEKLFF. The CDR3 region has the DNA TGTGCCACCTCCAGGGGGGAAACTAATGAAAAACTGTTTTTT.

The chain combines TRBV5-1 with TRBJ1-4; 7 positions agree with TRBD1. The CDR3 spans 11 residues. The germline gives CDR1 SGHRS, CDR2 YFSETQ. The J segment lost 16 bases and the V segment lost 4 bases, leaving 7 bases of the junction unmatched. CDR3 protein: CASSPQQGWFF. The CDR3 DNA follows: TGCGCCAGCAGCCCCCAACAGGGGTGGTTTTTT.